This entry concerns a single T cell receptor beta chain. No antigen is known for it. Data came from immunoSEQ multiplex PCR; TCRdb stores just in-frame clones and leaves some out. This repertoire shows nearly 15,000 clones, about 85% found once; its top ten account for 24%. This entry comes from a study of T cells in localized non-small cell lung cancer. Study-wide results and limits: Increased T cell density in blood showed an association with longer overall survival. Compared with tumor, uninvolved adjacent lung displayed greater T cell clonality, ranking highest overall. Across samples, adjacent lung featured a median approximately 60 of the top 100 tumor clones.

This clonotype originated in a female donor over 55 with stage I squamous cell lung carcinoma. Sequenced here: peripheral blood, sampled before any cancer treatment.

CDR3 DNA: TGCGCCAGCAGCTTGGACCTCCGACAGGGGGCTAGGTATGGCTACACCTTC. Residues: CASSLDLRQGARYGYTF. The V and J genes are TRBV5-1 and TRBJ1-2, with TRBD1 identical over 10 bases. CDR1 is SGHRS and CDR2 is YFSETQ in the germline V gene. This CDR3 region has 17 residues. The trim removed 0 bases at V and 5 bases at J, leaving 10 bases unmatched.